This TCR beta chain was profiled in a study of post-analysis software for immune sequencing data. The study's findings and limits: The study found TRBV5-6, TRBV5-1 and TRBV20-1 among 5 or 6 TRBV segments more frequent in patients than controls.

V lost 4 bases, J lost 6 bases, and 6 bases stayed unmatched. Germline loops: CDR1 MNHEY, CDR2 SMNVEV (reference sequence). CDR3 length: 15 amino acids. This clonotype was counted a few times. Its target is unknown. cDNA libraries for TCR beta contained unique molecular identifiers. TCRdb passed the PCR reads through MiXCR, listing each CDR3 protein once. The table lists about 810,000 distinct CDR3 sequences, approximately 53% of them singletons, with approximately 4.3% in the top ten. This chain joins TRBV27 and TRBJ2-1, with 10 bases fitting TRBD1. Sample: blood. This sequence was found in a girl aged 10 to 17 with multiple sclerosis. The CDR3 reads CASSSRDRGFNEQFF. In DNA, the CDR3 is TGTGCCAGCAGTTCCCGGGACAGGGGTTTCAATGAGCAGTTCTTC.